What follows describes a single T cell receptor beta chain. Its antigen is undetermined. The sample originates from a study of T cell responses to AZD1222 COVID-19 vaccine. Study findings and constraints: Two doses of AZD1222 preceded a rise in Spike-specific TCR breadth and depth. The study sampled repertoires only after the peak T cell response. Donors were chiefly white British, with a greater number of females, and clonal diversity was perhaps underestimated.

V lost 3 bases, J lost 6 bases, and 14 bases stayed unmatched. The CDR3 spans 16 residues. From germline, CDR1 is MDHEN and CDR2 SYDVKM. Libraries were prepared by immunoSEQ multiplex PCR; TCRdb keeps only in-frame clonotypes and omits some of them. The table records 200,000 or so clones, roughly 93% of them present only once. The chain recombines TRBV28 with TRBJ2-7, with 7 nucleotides matching TRBD1. Material: peripheral blood, obtained on day 0 of AZD1222 vaccination. This TCR derives from an adult in good health. The CDR3 nucleotides read TGTGCCAGCAGTTTTCCCGCCCCCCGGGACAGAAGCGAGCAGTACTTC. It specifies CASSFPAPRDRSEQYF.